The sequence of this T cell receptor beta chain was determined in a study of T-cell reconstitution after alpha-beta-depleted transplantation in children. This clonotype was seen many times. Unique molecular identifiers were incorporated when the TCRbeta library was constructed. Via MiXCR, TCRdb re-called the PCR reads, giving one row per CDR3 protein. Here the sample spans hundreds of thousands of distinct CDR3 sequences, about 9.5% being singletons. V lost 0 bases to trimming and J lost 3 bases; unmatched junction nucleotides: 8. The CDR3 runs 16 residues. Per germline, CDR1 LGHNA and CDR2 YSLEER. This TCR was sampled from a human donor who donated a stem cell graft to a child with acute lymphoblastic leukemia. The rearrangement links TRBV4-3 to TRBJ2-7; 7 bases map to TRBD1. Sequences were derived from PBMCs from the stem cell graft donor, sampled from the stem cell graft. CDR3 in DNA: TGCGCCAGCAGCCAAGACTCCGGGACAGTCGACTACGAGCAGTACTTC. It yields the protein CASSQDSGTVDYEQYF.